Listed below are T cell receptor beta chains from one sample, sequenced in a study of blood T cell repertoires in COVID-19. Clones were read by immunoSEQ multiplex PCR, and TCRdb kept only the in-frame ones, dropping some. The table includes hundreds of thousands of clones, approximately 81% detected once. The sample consisted of PBMCs or T cells enriched from blood (not recorded which). The receptors were gathered from a woman aged 25 to 45 who had been exposed to COVID-19. Both conserved end residues are part of each CDR3. A D gene is named only where the DNA matches it firmly. Size values are once, few and many counts, or a class for expanded clones, and some rows have none.

v_call: TRBV19; clone_size: .; j_call: TRBJ2-2; d_call: .; cdr3_nt: TGTGCCAGTAGCTTATACGGACAGATGAACACCGGGGAGCTGTTTTTT; cdr3_aa: CASSLYGQMNTGELFF
v_call: TRBV7-8; clone_size: .; j_call: TRBJ2-3; d_call: TRBD1; cdr3_nt: TGTGCCAGCAGCTCGGGACAGGGATTTTTTTCAGATACGCAGTATTTT; cdr3_aa: CASSSGQGFFSDTQYF
v_call: TRBV7-2; clone_size: .; j_call: TRBJ1-6; d_call: .; cdr3_nt: TGTGCCAGCAGCCCCCAGGGATATAATTCACCCCTCCACTTT; cdr3_aa: CASSPQGYNSPLHF
v_call: TRBV19; clone_size: once; j_call: TRBJ2-7; d_call: TRBD1; cdr3_nt: TGTGCCAGTAGAGATGGACCGGGACAGAGCTCCTACGAGCAGTACTTC; cdr3_aa: CASRDGPGQSSYEQYF
v_call: TRBV19; clone_size: few; j_call: TRBJ2-3; d_call: TRBD2; cdr3_nt: TGTGCCAGTAGTACTAGCGGGAGGGCCCATACGCAGTATTTT; cdr3_aa: CASSTSGRAHTQYF
v_call: TRBV2; clone_size: .; j_call: TRBJ2-7; d_call: TRBD1; cdr3_nt: TGTGCCAGCAGTCGGACAGGCCTTTACGAGCAGTACTTC; cdr3_aa: CASSRTGLYEQYF
v_call: TRBV19; clone_size: .; j_call: TRBJ2-6; d_call: TRBD2; cdr3_nt: TGTGCCAGTACTGATAGAACACTAGCGGTATCTGGGGCCAACGTCCTGACTTTC; cdr3_aa: CASTDRTLAVSGANVLTF
v_call: TRBV28; clone_size: .; j_call: TRBJ1-1; d_call: .; cdr3_nt: TGTGCCAGCAGCCCTCTACAGGGGAACACTGAAGCTTTCTTT; cdr3_aa: CASSPLQGNTEAFF
v_call: TRBV5-4; clone_size: .; j_call: TRBJ1-4; d_call: .; cdr3_nt: TGTGCCAGCAGCTCCGACAGGACAACTAATGAAAAACTGTTTTTT; cdr3_aa: CASSSDRTTNEKLFF
v_call: TRBV29-1; clone_size: .; j_call: TRBJ2-3; d_call: .; cdr3_nt: TGCAGCGCCCGGTGGCTTGGGGCAATGGCAGATACGCAGTATTTT; cdr3_aa: CSARWLGAMADTQYF
v_call: TRBV18; clone_size: .; j_call: TRBJ2-1; d_call: .; cdr3_nt: TGTGCCAGCTCACCACCAGTCCTCCGGGGGAACAATGAGCAGTTCTTC; cdr3_aa: CASSPPVLRGNNEQFF
v_call: TRBV12-3/TRBV12-4; clone_size: few; j_call: TRBJ2-2; d_call: .; cdr3_nt: TGTGCCAGCAGTTTATCTGGGCCCGGGGAGCTGTTTTTT; cdr3_aa: CASSLSGPGELFF
v_call: TRBV3-1/TRBV3-2; clone_size: .; j_call: TRBJ1-1; d_call: .; cdr3_nt: TGTGCCAGCAGCCGGGAACTAGGGAACACTGAAGCTTTCTTT; cdr3_aa: CASSRELGNTEAFF
v_call: TRBV9; clone_size: .; j_call: TRBJ2-1; d_call: TRBD2; cdr3_nt: TGTGCCAGCAGCCCGGGGACTAGCTACAATGAGCAGTTCTTC; cdr3_aa: CASSPGTSYNEQFF
v_call: TRBV7-8; clone_size: few; j_call: TRBJ1-4; d_call: .; cdr3_nt: TGTGCCAGCAGCTTAGCGTCAGGGGTGATTGAAAAACTGTTTTTT; cdr3_aa: CASSLASGVIEKLFF
v_call: TRBV5-1; clone_size: once; j_call: TRBJ2-1; d_call: TRBD2; cdr3_nt: TGCGCCAGTTCTAGCGGAACATCCTGGGATGAGCAGTTCTTC; cdr3_aa: CASSSGTSWDEQFF
v_call: TRBV4-2; clone_size: .; j_call: TRBJ2-2; d_call: .; cdr3_nt: TGTGCCAGCAGCCAAGAGTTCAACACGGCGGGAACCGGGGAGCTGTTTTTT; cdr3_aa: CASSQEFNTAGTGELFF
v_call: TRBV20-1; clone_size: .; j_call: TRBJ2-7; d_call: TRBD2; cdr3_nt: TGCAGTGCTAGTAAGCGGGAGAATTCCGAGCAGTACTTC; cdr3_aa: CSASKRENSEQYF
v_call: TRBV6-2/TRBV6-3; clone_size: .; j_call: TRBJ2-2; d_call: .; cdr3_nt: TGTGCCAGCAGTTACTCGAGAAACGGGGAGCTGTTTTTT; cdr3_aa: CASSYSRNGELFF
v_call: TRBV10-3; clone_size: .; j_call: TRBJ2-2; d_call: TRBD2; cdr3_nt: TGTGCCATCAGTGTAAGCGGGAGGGAAGCCGGGGAGCTGTTTTTT; cdr3_aa: CAISVSGREAGELFF
v_call: TRBV2; clone_size: .; j_call: TRBJ1-6; d_call: .; cdr3_nt: TGTGCCAGCAAAGTCCGGAGCTCCTATAATTCACCCCTCCACTTT; cdr3_aa: CASKVRSSYNSPLHF
v_call: TRBV4-2; clone_size: .; j_call: TRBJ2-3; d_call: TRBD2; cdr3_nt: TGTGCCAGCAGCCCGGAAACGCCGACTAGCGGGGCTACAGATACGCAGTATTTT; cdr3_aa: CASSPETPTSGATDTQYF
v_call: TRBV5-4; clone_size: .; j_call: TRBJ1-2; d_call: TRBD1; cdr3_nt: TGTGCCAGCAGCTTAGGACAGGGTAATGGCTACACCTTC; cdr3_aa: CASSLGQGNGYTF
v_call: TRBV7-6; clone_size: once; j_call: TRBJ2-7; d_call: .; cdr3_nt: TGTGCCAGCAGCCCCCAAGACGGGGACTACGAGCAGTACTTC; cdr3_aa: CASSPQDGDYEQYF
v_call: TRBV11-2; clone_size: .; j_call: TRBJ1-1; d_call: .; cdr3_nt: TGTGCCAGCAGCTTAGGTCAGAGACAGAACACTGAAGCTTTCTTT; cdr3_aa: CASSLGQRQNTEAFF
v_call: TRBV27; clone_size: .; j_call: TRBJ2-1; d_call: TRBD1; cdr3_nt: TGTGCCAGCACCCCGGGACAGGGATTTCATGAGCAGTTCTTC; cdr3_aa: CASTPGQGFHEQFF
v_call: TRBV2; clone_size: .; j_call: TRBJ1-2; d_call: .; cdr3_nt: TGTGCCAGCAGTGAAGTCCCGGGACTGACTGGCTACACCTTC; cdr3_aa: CASSEVPGLTGYTF
v_call: TRBV9; clone_size: .; j_call: TRBJ1-4; d_call: .; cdr3_nt: TGTGCCAGCAGCGTAGATGGAGCTGCAACTAATGAAAAACTGTTTTTT; cdr3_aa: CASSVDGAATNEKLFF
v_call: TRBV4-2; clone_size: .; j_call: TRBJ2-4; d_call: TRBD2; cdr3_nt: TGTGCCAGCAGCCAAGACGGAGCGGGAGCCCTCAGGAACATTCAGTACTTC; cdr3_aa: CASSQDGAGALRNIQYF
v_call: TRBV19; clone_size: .; j_call: TRBJ1-4; d_call: TRBD1; cdr3_nt: TGTGCCAGTAGTGTGCAGGGGGTGAATGAAAAACTGTTTTTT; cdr3_aa: CASSVQGVNEKLFF
v_call: TRBV6-5; clone_size: .; j_call: TRBJ2-4; d_call: TRBD2; cdr3_nt: TGTGCCAGCAGTACACTAGCGGGAGGCGGTAACATTCAGTACTTC; cdr3_aa: CASSTLAGGGNIQYF
v_call: TRBV30; clone_size: .; j_call: TRBJ1-5; d_call: .; cdr3_nt: TGTGCCCACGGGGGATCGGACCGCCTGGGGCAGCCCCAGCATTTT; cdr3_aa: CAHGGSDRLGQPQHF
v_call: TRBV2; clone_size: .; j_call: TRBJ1-2; d_call: TRBD1; cdr3_nt: TGTGCCAGCACCGGGACAGTCTATGGCTACACCTTC; cdr3_aa: CASTGTVYGYTF
v_call: TRBV6-5; clone_size: .; j_call: TRBJ2-7; d_call: TRBD1; cdr3_nt: TGTGCCAGCAGTTACTCGACAGGGGGCGAGCAGTACTTC; cdr3_aa: CASSYSTGGEQYF
v_call: TRBV9; clone_size: .; j_call: TRBJ2-5; d_call: TRBD2; cdr3_nt: TGTGCCAGCAGCGCAGGACTAGCGGGAGGTGAGACCCAGTACTTC; cdr3_aa: CASSAGLAGGETQYF
v_call: TRBV11-2; clone_size: .; j_call: TRBJ2-7; d_call: TRBD2; cdr3_nt: TGTGCCAGCAGCTTTGTTAGGCGGGAGCCGGGCGAGCAGTACTTC; cdr3_aa: CASSFVRREPGEQYF
v_call: TRBV30; clone_size: .; j_call: TRBJ1-2; d_call: .; cdr3_nt: TGTGCCTGGAGTACCGGGGTTATGGGGTATCTAGGCTACACCTTC; cdr3_aa: CAWSTGVMGYLGYTF
v_call: TRBV21-1; clone_size: .; j_call: TRBJ2-1; d_call: .; cdr3_nt: TGTGCCAGCAGCAAATGGGACAGCCTGGGTTACAATGAGCAGTTCTTC; cdr3_aa: CASSKWDSLGYNEQFF
v_call: TRBV6-5; clone_size: .; j_call: TRBJ1-6; d_call: TRBD1; cdr3_nt: TGTGCCAGCAGTTACCTCCGACAGGGTCGAACACCCCTCCACTTT; cdr3_aa: CASSYLRQGRTPLHF
v_call: TRBV5-1; clone_size: .; j_call: TRBJ2-5; d_call: TRBD1; cdr3_nt: TGCGCCAGCAGCTTCGGACAGGCGGCCCAAGAGACCCAGTACTTC; cdr3_aa: CASSFGQAAQETQYF
v_call: TRBV24-1; clone_size: .; j_call: TRBJ1-5; d_call: .; cdr3_nt: TGTGCCACCAGTGATTCGGGTGCCGCCCAGCATTTT; cdr3_aa: CATSDSGAAQHF
v_call: TRBV2; clone_size: .; j_call: TRBJ2-3; d_call: TRBD2; cdr3_nt: TGTGCCAGCAAAGGACTAGCGGGCCCCACAGATACGCAGTATTTT; cdr3_aa: CASKGLAGPTDTQYF
v_call: TRBV9; clone_size: once; j_call: TRBJ2-5; d_call: .; cdr3_nt: TGTGCCAGCAGTCCTAGGGGGGGAGAGACCCAGTACTTC; cdr3_aa: CASSPRGGETQYF
v_call: TRBV28; clone_size: .; j_call: TRBJ2-6; d_call: .; cdr3_nt: TGTGCCAGCAGTTTATCAGGCACTGGGGCCAACGTCCTGACTTTC; cdr3_aa: CASSLSGTGANVLTF
v_call: TRBV4-1; clone_size: once; j_call: TRBJ1-2; d_call: TRBD1; cdr3_nt: TGCGCCAGCAGCCAAGATCCAGGGGGGAGCTATGGCTACACCTTC; cdr3_aa: CASSQDPGGSYGYTF
v_call: TRBV19; clone_size: .; j_call: TRBJ1-5; d_call: .; cdr3_nt: TGTGCCAGCAAAATGGGGGGTCAGCCCCAGCATTTT; cdr3_aa: CASKMGGQPQHF
v_call: TRBV13; clone_size: .; j_call: TRBJ1-1; d_call: .; cdr3_nt: TGTGCCAGCAGCTTAGCACAGGGTCTGAGTTCGAACACTGAAGCTTTCTTT; cdr3_aa: CASSLAQGLSSNTEAFF
v_call: TRBV28; clone_size: .; j_call: TRBJ1-3; d_call: .; cdr3_nt: TGTGCCAGCAGTTTCTCCGAGAGGGCGGGAAACACCATATATTTT; cdr3_aa: CASSFSERAGNTIYF
v_call: TRBV5-1; clone_size: .; j_call: TRBJ1-4; d_call: .; cdr3_nt: TGCGCCAGCAGCTTGCTTGAGTCATCCGAAAAACTGTTTTTT; cdr3_aa: CASSLLESSEKLFF
v_call: TRBV10-3; clone_size: .; j_call: TRBJ1-5; d_call: .; cdr3_nt: TGTGCCATCAGTGTGGGGGGTACTCAGCCCCAGCATTTT; cdr3_aa: CAISVGGTQPQHF
v_call: TRBV20-1; clone_size: .; j_call: TRBJ2-5; d_call: .; cdr3_nt: TGCAGTGCTTTCTACCGGGAGACCCAGTACTTC; cdr3_aa: CSAFYRETQYF
v_call: TRBV19; clone_size: few; j_call: TRBJ1-3; d_call: .; cdr3_nt: TGTGCCAGTACTAGAAGCCGCGGTGGAAACACCATATATTTT; cdr3_aa: CASTRSRGGNTIYF
v_call: TRBV9; clone_size: .; j_call: TRBJ2-5; d_call: .; cdr3_nt: TGTGCCAGCAGCGCCGCGGGCCGTACGGAGACCCAGTACTTC; cdr3_aa: CASSAAGRTETQYF
v_call: TRBV5-1; clone_size: few; j_call: TRBJ2-1; d_call: .; cdr3_nt: TGCGCCAGCAGTTTTATACCCACAGGTAACAATGAGCAGTTCTTC; cdr3_aa: CASSFIPTGNNEQFF
v_call: TRBV5-1; clone_size: .; j_call: TRBJ1-6; d_call: .; cdr3_nt: TGCGCCAGCAGCTTGGAGGGGGATTCACCCCTCCACTTT; cdr3_aa: CASSLEGDSPLHF
v_call: TRBV28; clone_size: many; j_call: TRBJ2-7; d_call: .; cdr3_nt: TGTGCCAGCAGTCCTACCTACGAGCAGTACTTC; cdr3_aa: CASSPTYEQYF
v_call: TRBV3-1/TRBV3-2; clone_size: .; j_call: TRBJ1-2; d_call: .; cdr3_nt: TGTGCCAGCAGCCTGATGGGGGGGGCGTTTGGCTACACCTTC; cdr3_aa: CASSLMGGAFGYTF